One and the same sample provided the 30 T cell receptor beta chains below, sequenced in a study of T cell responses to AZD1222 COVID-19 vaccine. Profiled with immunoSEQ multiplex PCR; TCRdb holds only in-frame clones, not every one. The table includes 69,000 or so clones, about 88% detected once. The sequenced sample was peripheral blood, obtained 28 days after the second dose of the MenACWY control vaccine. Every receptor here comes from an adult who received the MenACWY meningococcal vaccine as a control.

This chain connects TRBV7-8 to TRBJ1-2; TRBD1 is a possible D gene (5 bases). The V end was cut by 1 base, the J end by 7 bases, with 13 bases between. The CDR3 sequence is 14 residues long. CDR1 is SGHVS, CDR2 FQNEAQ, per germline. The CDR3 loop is CASSLGRATGGYTF. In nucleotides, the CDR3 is TGTGCCAGCAGCTTAGGCAGGGCTACAGGTGGCTACACCTTC.

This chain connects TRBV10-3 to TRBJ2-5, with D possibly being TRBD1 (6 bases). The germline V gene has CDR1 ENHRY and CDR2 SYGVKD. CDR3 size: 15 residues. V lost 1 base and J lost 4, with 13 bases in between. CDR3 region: CAISEFRGGGETQYF. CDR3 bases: TGTGCCATCAGTGAGTTCAGGGGCGGTGGAGAGACCCAGTACTTC.

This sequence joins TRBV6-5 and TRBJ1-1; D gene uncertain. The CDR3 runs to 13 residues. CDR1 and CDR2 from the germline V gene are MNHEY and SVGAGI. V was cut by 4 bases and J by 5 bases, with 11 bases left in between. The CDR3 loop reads CASSSTSRTEAFF. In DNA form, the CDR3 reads TGTGCCAGCAGTTCCACAAGTCGGACTGAAGCTTTCTTT.

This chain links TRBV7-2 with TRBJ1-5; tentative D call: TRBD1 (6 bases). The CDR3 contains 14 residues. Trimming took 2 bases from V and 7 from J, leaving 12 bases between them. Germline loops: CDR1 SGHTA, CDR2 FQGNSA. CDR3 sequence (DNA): TGTGCCAGCAGCTTATGGACAGTAAGCCAGCCCCAGCATTTT. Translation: CASSLWTVSQPQHF.

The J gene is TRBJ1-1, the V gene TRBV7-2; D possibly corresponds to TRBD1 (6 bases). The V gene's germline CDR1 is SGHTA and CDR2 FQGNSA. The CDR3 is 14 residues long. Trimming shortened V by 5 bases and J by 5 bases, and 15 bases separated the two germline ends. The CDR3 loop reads CASSPTNQGTEAFF. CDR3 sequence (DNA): TGTGCCAGCAGCCCCACCAACCAGGGGACTGAAGCTTTCTTT. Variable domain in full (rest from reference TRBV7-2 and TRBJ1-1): GAGVSQSPSNKVTEKGKDVELRCDPISGHTALYWYRQSLGQGLEFLIYFQGNSAPDKSGLPSDRFSAERTGGSVSTLTIQRTQQEDSAVYLCASSPTNQGTEAFFGQGTRLTVV.

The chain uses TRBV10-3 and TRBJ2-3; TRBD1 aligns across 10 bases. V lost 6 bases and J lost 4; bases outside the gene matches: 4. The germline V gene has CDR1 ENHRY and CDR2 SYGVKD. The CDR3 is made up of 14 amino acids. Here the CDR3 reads CAIRRTGGSDTQYF. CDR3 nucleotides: TGTGCCATCAGGAGGACAGGGGGGTCAGATACGCAGTATTTT.

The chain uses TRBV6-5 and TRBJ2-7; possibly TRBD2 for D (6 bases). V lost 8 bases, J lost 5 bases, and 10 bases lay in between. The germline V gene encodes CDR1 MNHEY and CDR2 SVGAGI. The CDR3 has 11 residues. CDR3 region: CASRGIHEQYF. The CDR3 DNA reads TGTGCCAGCCGGGGGATCCACGAGCAGTACTTC.

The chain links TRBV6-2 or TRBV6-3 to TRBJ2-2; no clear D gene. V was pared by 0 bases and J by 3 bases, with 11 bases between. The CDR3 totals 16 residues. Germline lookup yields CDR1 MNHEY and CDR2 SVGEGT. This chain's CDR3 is CASSYSMGWDTGELFF. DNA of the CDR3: TGTGCCAGCAGTTACTCGATGGGGTGGGACACCGGGGAGCTGTTTTTT.

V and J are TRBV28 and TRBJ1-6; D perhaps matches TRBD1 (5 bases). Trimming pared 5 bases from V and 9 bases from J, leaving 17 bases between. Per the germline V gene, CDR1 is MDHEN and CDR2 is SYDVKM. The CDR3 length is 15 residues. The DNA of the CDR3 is TGTGCCAGCAGTCCCAACAGGATTTGGGGTTCACCCCTCCACTTT. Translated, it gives CASSPNRIWGSPLHF.

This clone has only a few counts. The CDR3 spells CASSALTSGASDTQYF. DNA of the CDR3: TGCGCCAGCAGTGCCTTGACTAGCGGGGCTTCAGATACGCAGTATTTT. The chain uses TRBV10-1 and TRBJ2-3, with 11 positions matching TRBD2. The CDR3 extends over 16 amino acids. The trim removed 4 bases at V and 4 bases at J, leaving 7 bases unmatched. CDR1 and CDR2 (germline): WNHNN, SYGVQD (reference sequence).

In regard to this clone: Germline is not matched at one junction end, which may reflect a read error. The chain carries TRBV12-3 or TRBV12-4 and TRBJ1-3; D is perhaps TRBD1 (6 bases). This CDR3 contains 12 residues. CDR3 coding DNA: TGTGCCAGCAGCTTCGGGGGGACATTTTTGCATTTT. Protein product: CASSFGGTFLHF.

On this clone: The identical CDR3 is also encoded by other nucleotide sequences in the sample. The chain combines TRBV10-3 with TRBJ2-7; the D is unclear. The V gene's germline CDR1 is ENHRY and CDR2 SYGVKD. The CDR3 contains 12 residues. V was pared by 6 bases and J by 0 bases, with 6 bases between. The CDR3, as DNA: TGTGCCATCAGCGAGAGCTCCTACGAGCAGTACTTC. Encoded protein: CAISESSYEQYF.

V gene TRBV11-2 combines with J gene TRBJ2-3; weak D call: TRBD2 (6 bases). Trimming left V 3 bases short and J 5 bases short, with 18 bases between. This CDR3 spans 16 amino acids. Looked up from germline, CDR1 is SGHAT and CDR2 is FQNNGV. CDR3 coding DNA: TGTGCCAGCAGCTTTGTTGGCGGGGCAAGGGGAGATACGCAGTATTTT. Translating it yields CASSFVGGARGDTQYF.

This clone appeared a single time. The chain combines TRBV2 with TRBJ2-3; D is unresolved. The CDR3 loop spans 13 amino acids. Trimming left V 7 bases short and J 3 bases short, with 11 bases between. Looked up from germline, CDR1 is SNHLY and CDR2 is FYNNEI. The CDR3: CASILLSTDTQYF. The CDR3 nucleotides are TGTGCCAGCATTTTGTTATCTACAGATACGCAGTATTTT.

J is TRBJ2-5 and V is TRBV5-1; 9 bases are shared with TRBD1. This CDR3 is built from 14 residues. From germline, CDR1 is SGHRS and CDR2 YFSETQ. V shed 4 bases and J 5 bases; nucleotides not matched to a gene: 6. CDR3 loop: CASSPTGGSETQYF. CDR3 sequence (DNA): TGCGCCAGCAGCCCGACAGGGGGTTCGGAGACCCAGTACTTC.

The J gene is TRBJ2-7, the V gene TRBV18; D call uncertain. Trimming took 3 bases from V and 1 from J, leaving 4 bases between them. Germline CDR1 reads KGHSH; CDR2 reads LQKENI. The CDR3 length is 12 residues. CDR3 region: CASSPASYEQYF. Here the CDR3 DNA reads TGTGCCAGCTCACCGGCATCCTACGAGCAGTACTTC.

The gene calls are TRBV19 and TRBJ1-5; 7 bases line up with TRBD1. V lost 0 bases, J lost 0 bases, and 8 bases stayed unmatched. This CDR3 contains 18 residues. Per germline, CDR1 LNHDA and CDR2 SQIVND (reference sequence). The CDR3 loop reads CASSIDRGTVYSNQPQHF. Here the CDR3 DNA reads TGTGCCAGTAGTATAGATAGGGGGACAGTTTATAGCAATCAGCCCCAGCATTTT.

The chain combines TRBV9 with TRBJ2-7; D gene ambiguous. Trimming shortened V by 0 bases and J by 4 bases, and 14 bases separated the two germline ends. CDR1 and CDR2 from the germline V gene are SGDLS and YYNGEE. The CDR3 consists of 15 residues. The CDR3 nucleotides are TGTGCCAGCAGCGTAGCTGCCACAGAGAGTTACGAGCAGTACTTC. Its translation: CASSVAATESYEQYF.

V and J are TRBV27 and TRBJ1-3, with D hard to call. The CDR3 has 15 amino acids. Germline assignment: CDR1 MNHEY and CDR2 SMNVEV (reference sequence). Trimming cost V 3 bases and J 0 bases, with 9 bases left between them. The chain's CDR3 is CASSLSRSSGNTIYF. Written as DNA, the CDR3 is TGTGCCAGCAGTTTGTCGCGGAGCTCTGGAAACACCATATATTTT.

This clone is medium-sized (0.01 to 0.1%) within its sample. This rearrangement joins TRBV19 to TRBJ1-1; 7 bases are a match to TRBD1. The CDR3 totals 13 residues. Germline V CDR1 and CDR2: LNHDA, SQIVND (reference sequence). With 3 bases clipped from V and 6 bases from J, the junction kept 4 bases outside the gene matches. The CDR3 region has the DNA TGTGCCAGTAGTATTCGACAGGGCCCTGAAGCTTTCTTT. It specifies CASSIRQGPEAFF.

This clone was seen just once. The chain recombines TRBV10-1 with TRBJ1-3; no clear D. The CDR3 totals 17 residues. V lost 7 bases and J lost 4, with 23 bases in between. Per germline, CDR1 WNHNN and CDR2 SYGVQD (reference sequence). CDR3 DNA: TGCGCCAGCAACAACGAGTGCGCCGGGAGCGAGGGAAACACCATATATTTT. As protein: CASNNECAGSEGNTIYF.

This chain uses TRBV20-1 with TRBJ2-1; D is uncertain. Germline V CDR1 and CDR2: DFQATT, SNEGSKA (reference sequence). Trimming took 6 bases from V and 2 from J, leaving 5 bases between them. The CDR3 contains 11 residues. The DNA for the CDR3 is TGCAGTGCCACAGCCTACAATGAGCAGTTCTTC. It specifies CSATAYNEQFF.

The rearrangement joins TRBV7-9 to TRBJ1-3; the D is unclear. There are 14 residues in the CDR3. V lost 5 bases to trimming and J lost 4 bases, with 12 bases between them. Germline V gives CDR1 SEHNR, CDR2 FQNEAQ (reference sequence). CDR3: CASSEFAGGNTIYF. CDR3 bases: TGTGCCAGCAGCGAATTTGCGGGGGGAAACACCATATATTTT.

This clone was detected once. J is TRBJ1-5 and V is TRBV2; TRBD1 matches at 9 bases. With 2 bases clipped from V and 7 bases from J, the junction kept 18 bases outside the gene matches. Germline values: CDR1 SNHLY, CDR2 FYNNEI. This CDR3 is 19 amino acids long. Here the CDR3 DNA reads TGTGCCAGCAGTGAATTCGGGGCCCTAGGACAGGGGATGGGGCAGCCCCAGCATTTT. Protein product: CASSEFGALGQGMGQPQHF.

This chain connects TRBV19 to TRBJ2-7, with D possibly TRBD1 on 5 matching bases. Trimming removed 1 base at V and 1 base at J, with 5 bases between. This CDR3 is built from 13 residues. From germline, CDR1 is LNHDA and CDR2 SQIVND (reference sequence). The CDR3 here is CASSIGQSYEQYF. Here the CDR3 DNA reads TGTGCCAGTAGTATAGGACAGTCCTACGAGCAGTACTTC.

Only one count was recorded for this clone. In DNA, the CDR3 is TGTGCTAGTGGTTTGGGGACAGGCAAAGCTTTCTTT. Amino acid sequence: CASGLGTGKAFF. This sequence joins TRBV12-5 and TRBJ1-1; TRBD1 aligns across 7 bases. CDR1 LGHNT and CDR2 FRNRAP come from the germline V gene. The CDR3 is made up of 12 amino acids. V was pared by 1 base and J by 9 bases, with 2 bases of the junction left unmatched.

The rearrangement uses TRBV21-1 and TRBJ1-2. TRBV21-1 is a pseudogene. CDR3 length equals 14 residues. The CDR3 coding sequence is TGTGCCAGCAGCAAAAAACCCCACCACTATGGCTACACCTTC. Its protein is CASSKKPHHYGYTF.

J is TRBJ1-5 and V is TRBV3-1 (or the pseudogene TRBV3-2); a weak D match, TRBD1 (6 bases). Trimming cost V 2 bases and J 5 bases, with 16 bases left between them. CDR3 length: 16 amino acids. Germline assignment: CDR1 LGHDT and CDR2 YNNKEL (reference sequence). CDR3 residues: CASSQPWGQEDQPQHF. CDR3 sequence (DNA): TGTGCCAGCAGCCAACCTTGGGGGCAGGAGGATCAGCCCCAGCATTTT.

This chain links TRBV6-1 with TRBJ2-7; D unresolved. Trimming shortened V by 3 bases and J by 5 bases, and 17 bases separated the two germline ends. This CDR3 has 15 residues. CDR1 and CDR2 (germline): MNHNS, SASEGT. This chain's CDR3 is CASSDRARRLHEQYF. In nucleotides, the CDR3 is TGTGCCAGCAGTGACCGGGCAAGGCGGCTCCACGAGCAGTACTTC.

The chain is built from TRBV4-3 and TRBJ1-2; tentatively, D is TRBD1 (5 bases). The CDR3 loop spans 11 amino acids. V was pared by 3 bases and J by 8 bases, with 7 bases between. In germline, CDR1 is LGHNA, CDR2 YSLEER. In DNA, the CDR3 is TGCGCCAGCAGCCACGCAGGGGGCTACACCTTC. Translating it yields CASSHAGGYTF.